This T cell receptor beta chain was identified during a study of OX40 agonist ivuxolimab in advanced cancers. With respect to the entire study: Ivuxolimab was a fully human IgG2 agonistic monoclonal antibody targeting the costimulatory receptor OX40 (CD134). Partial responses occurred in three dose-escalation patients: two with cutaneous melanoma and one with hepatocellular carcinoma. Intravenous ivuxolimab was administered to patients every 2 weeks at six dose levels: 0.01, 0.1, 0.3, 1.5, 3 and 10 mg/kg. The paper describes the monotherapy dose-escalation part (N of about 55 patients) of the phase I trial of ivuxolimab. Of the roughly 52 patients in dose escalation, about 20 had hepatocellular carcinoma, some 15 had melanoma, 9 had renal cell carcinoma and 9 had head and neck cancer. Patients were allowed to have had prior anti-PD-1, anti-PD-L1 or anti-CTLA-4 therapy, and around 40% of the dose-escalation patients had previously received checkpoint inhibitors. The point of sequencing TCRbeta in the periphery was to test whether ivuxolimab changed TCR sequence diversity and drove clonal T-cell expansion. In the dose-escalation cohort, roughly 82% of patients were male, and the mean age was approximately 60 years with a range of roughly 23 to 79. What the study reported, not specific to this receptor: Low levels of normalized T-cell clonal expansion were also shown by some nonresponding patients. After ivuxolimab, CD8+ T cells had more expanded clones than CD4+ T cells on average. Clonal expansion of both CD4+ and CD8+ blood T cells was observed from baseline to week 6 at doses 0.1 to 3.0 mg/kg. In the 0.1-3.0 mg/kg groups, partial responders had among the lowest normalized peripheral clonal expansion, particularly in CD8+ T cells. Which antigens the clonally expanded peripheral T cells were specific for was not determined.

Remarks on this clone: The antigen it binds to is not known. No base quality values were provided; no much bigger clone lies one nucleotide off.

The germline V gene sets CDR1 to MNHEY and CDR2 to SVGAGI. V loses 5 bases at its end and J loses 6 bases; junction bases beyond the gene matches: 6. Reading from cysteine to phenylalanine, the CDR3 counts 15 amino acids. Only CDR3 DNA is held: 45 bases, read in frame from base 1. Genomic DNA was isolated from the sorted cells so that the TCRbeta CDR3 region could be sequenced. TCRbeta CDR3 regions were sequenced using the immunoSEQ Assay. TCRdb limited this immuneACCESS table to in-frame rearrangements with V and J called. A share of clones is missing; checked studies link under half to unresolved V genes, and the rest is unexplained. This sample is represented by about 12,000 clones; 80% to 90% of them were singletons. The ten largest make up around 15% of the sample. The trial excluded patients who had a history of autoimmune disease or were on systemic immunosuppression. Peripheral blood for TCR sequencing was drawn from every dose cohort at baseline, at cycle 4 day 1 and at cycle 7 day 1. Samples were obtained from an open-label, multicenter, first-in-human phase I dose-escalation trial of ivuxolimab. Adults with locally advanced or metastatic melanoma, renal cell, hepatocellular, or head and neck squamous cell carcinoma were enrolled in the trial. CD4+ and CD8+ T cells were sorted separately from peripheral blood before TCR sequencing.

Here the sequenced sample was CD4+ or CD8+ T cells sorted from blood, taken in a trial of the OX40 agonist ivuxolimab. The TCR comes from an adult with an advanced solid tumor such as melanoma, head and neck, liver or kidney cancer. This sequence uses TRBV6-5 and TRBJ2-1; the central 11 bases match TRBD2. The CDR3 corresponds to CASSPGTSGTNEQFF. The base sequence is TGTGCCAGCAGTCCCGGGACTAGCGGCACCAATGAGCAGTTCTTC.